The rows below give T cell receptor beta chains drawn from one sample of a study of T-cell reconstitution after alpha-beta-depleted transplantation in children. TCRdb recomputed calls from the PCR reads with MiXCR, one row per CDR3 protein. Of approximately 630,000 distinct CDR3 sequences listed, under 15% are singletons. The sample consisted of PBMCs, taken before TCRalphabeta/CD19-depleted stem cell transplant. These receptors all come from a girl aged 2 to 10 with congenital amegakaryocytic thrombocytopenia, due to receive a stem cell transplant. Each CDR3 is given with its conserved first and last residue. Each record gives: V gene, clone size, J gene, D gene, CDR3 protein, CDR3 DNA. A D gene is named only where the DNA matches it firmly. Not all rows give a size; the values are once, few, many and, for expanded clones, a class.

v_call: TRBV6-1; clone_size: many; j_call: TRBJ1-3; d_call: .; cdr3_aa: CASSPRTPRDTIYF; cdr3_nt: TGTGCCAGCAGTCCTCGGACACCGAGGGACACCATATATTTT
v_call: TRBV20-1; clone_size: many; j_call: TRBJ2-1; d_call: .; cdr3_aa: CSARTQTPFSEQFF; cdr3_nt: TGCAGTGCCAGGACCCAAACCCCTTTTAGCGAGCAGTTCTTC
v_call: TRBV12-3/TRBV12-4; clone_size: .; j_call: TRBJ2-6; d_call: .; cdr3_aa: CASSRDGISSGANVLTF; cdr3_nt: TGTGCCAGCAGTCGGGACGGCATCAGCTCTGGGGCCAACGTCCTGACTTTC
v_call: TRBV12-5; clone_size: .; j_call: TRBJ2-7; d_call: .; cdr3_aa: CASGLGALEQYF; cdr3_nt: TGTGCTAGTGGTTTAGGAGCACTCGAGCAGTACTTC
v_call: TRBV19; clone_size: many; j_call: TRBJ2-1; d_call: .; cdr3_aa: CASSINFQRVGNEQFF; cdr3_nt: TGTGCCAGTAGTATCAATTTTCAGCGGGTGGGTAATGAGCAGTTCTTC
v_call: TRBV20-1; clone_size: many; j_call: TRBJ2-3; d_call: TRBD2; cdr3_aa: CSARFASGLADTQYF; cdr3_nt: TGCAGTGCTAGATTTGCTAGCGGGTTGGCGGATACGCAGTATTTT
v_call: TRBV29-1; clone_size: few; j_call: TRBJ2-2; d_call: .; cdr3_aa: CSVELGRRPGELFF; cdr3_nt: TGCAGCGTTGAACTGGGGAGGAGGCCCGGGGAGCTGTTTTTT
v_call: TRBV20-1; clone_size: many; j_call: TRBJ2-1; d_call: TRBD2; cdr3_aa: CSARDSRVAGGNEQFF; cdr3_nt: TGCAGTGCTAGAGATAGCAGGGTAGCGGGAGGGAATGAGCAGTTCTTC
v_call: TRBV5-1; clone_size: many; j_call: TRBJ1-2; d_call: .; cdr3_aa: CASPPIRVDYTF; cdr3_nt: TGCGCCAGCCCTCCGATCCGCGTGGACTACACCTTC
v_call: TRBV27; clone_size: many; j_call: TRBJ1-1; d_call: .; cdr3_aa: CASSFLKEGETEAFF; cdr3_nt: TGTGCCAGCAGTTTCTTGAAAGAGGGGGAAACGGAAGCTTTCTTT
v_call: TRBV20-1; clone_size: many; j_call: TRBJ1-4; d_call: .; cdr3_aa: CSARDSSRYEKLFF; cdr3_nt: TGCAGTGCTAGAGACAGCTCCCGATATGAAAAACTGTTTTTT
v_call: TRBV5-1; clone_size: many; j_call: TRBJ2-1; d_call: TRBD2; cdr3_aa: CASSYGTSAGYNEQFF; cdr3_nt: TGCGCCAGCAGCTATGGGACTAGCGCAGGCTACAATGAGCAGTTCTTC
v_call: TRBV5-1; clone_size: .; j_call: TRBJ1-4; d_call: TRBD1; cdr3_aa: CASSAETGGGEKLFF; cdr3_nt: TGCGCCAGCAGCGCAGAGACAGGGGGCGGTGAAAAACTGTTTTTT
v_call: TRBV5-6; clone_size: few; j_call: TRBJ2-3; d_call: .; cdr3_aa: CASSLVPGFGTDTQYF; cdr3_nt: TGTGCCAGCAGCTTGGTTCCAGGGTTTGGGACAGATACGCAGTATTTT
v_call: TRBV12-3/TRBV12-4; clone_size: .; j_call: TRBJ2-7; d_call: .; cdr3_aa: CASSAGSTYEQYF; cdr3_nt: TGTGCCAGCAGTGCGGGAAGTACCTACGAGCAGTACTTC
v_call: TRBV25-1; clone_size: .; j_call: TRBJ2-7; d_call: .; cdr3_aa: CASSSSFDSPRGQYF; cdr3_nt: TGTGCCAGCTCATCCTCCTTTGACAGTCCTCGAGGGCAGTACTTC
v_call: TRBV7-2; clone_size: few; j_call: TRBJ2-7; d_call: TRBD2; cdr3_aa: CASSLVNLAGVSYEQYF; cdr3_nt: TGTGCCAGCAGCTTAGTCAACCTAGCGGGAGTTTCGTACGAGCAGTACTTC
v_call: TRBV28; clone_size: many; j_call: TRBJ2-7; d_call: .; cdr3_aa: CASSLVVGTYEQYF; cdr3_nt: TGTGCCAGCAGTTTAGTTGTGGGAACCTACGAGCAGTACTTC
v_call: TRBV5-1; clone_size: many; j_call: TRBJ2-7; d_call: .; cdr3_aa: CASSLGPGVSYEQYF; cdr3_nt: TGCGCCAGCAGCTTGGGGCCGGGAGTCTCCTACGAGCAGTACTTC
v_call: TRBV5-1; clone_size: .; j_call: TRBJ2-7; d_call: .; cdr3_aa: CASSLAPESSYEQYF; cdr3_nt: TGCGCCAGCAGCTTGGCCCCAGAGAGCTCCTACGAGCAGTACTTC
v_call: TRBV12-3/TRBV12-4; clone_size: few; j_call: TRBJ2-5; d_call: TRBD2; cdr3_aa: CASSQSRTSGRDQETQYF; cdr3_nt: TGTGCCAGCAGCCAAAGCCGGACTAGCGGGAGAGACCAAGAGACCCAGTACTTC
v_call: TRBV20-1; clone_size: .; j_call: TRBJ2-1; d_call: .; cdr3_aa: CSARYKDSSYNEQFF; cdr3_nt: TGCAGTGCTAGGTACAAGGATAGCTCCTACAATGAGCAGTTCTTC
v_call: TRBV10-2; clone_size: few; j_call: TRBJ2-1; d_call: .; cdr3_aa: CASQAGYNEQFF; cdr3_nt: TGCGCCAGTCAGGCTGGCTACAATGAGCAGTTCTTC